One T cell receptor (beta chain) is described in this entry. Its binding antigen is unknown. The input lacks base qualities; no much larger clone sits a single base away. The library was built by means of the immunoSEQ multiplex PCR assay. The multiplex PCR relied on a mix of 60 forward primers for TCR Vbeta segments and 13 reverse primers for TCR Jbeta segments. Amplification of the CDR3 region of rearranged TCR beta genes was performed with a multiplex PCR assay on genomic DNA. On the Illumina HiSeq System, the amplified TCR beta libraries were sequenced as 87-base-pair reads. From the authors' description of their analysis: Across the roughly 670 repertoires, a later analysis counted 80 million or so unique TCR beta chains, 9 million to 14 million of which were shared by at least two donors. Raw reads were error-corrected and collapsed into unique sequences with a nearest-neighbor algorithm that merged closely related sequences to remove PCR and sequencing errors. Alignment of CDR3 sequences to IMGT reference sequences was used to assign V, D and J gene segments. For a sequence to be retained, at least a six-nucleotide match to both a V gene segment and a J gene segment was required. Rearrangements were classified as productive when the CDR3 lacked stop codons and remained in frame with V and J, and all other rearrangements were classified as non-productive. CDR3 was defined according to IMGT convention as the region running from the second conserved V-encoded cysteine to the conserved J-encoded phenylalanine. The earlier analysis of about 610 of the donors excluded any sequence lacking an unambiguous match to a single V gene segment. An earlier analysis of some 610 of the donors called V segments functional above 56.7% productive rearrangements and segregating when the between-donor standard deviation exceeded 5%. A statistical classification framework was built to diagnose cytomegalovirus status from the catalog of TCR beta chain sequences. In a later analysis, V and J genes were assigned by comparing TCR nucleotide sequences against IMGT/GENE-DB human TR gene sequences. The TCRdist pipeline was used in a later analysis to assign CDR3 sequences and most-parsimonious VDJ recombination scenarios. In a later analysis, each TCR beta chain was defined by its CDR3 amino acid sequence together with its V-gene family, and reads without a unique V-gene family were excluded. As a way to deal with suspected cross-contamination and a sequencing artifact, a later analysis dropped 592 nucleotide sequences that were highly shared and had low generation probability. For each public chain, a later analysis derived a clonal expansion index from normalized ranks of inferred template counts within each repertoire. In a later analysis, generation probabilities were computed using a VDJ recombination model fitted to out-of-frame rearrangements, and the results were checked against IGoR. Hypergeometric tests were used in a later analysis to score TCR-TCR, TCR-HLA and TCR-CMV co-occurrence, with a repertoire-size bias correction applied to the TCR pairs. To estimate false discovery rates, a later analysis permuted the HLA or CMV assignments 20 times. In a later analysis, co-occurring TCRs were grouped with DBSCAN, and TCRdist sequence similarity was added when clustering was performed within HLA-allele-positive subsets. Repertoires with fewer than 30,000 or more than 120,000 public chains, plus five repertoires with anomalous nucleotide sharing, were excluded from co-occurrence clustering. TCRdb's version of the immuneACCESS table is confined to in-frame rearrangements and falls short of the full clone set. An unresolved V gene accounts for under half of the shortfall where checked; the remainder is of unknown origin. V, J and clone size were drawn from that table, and D and trimming were deduced from the DNA. The sample includes around 120,000 clones, with around 76% observed a single time. Jointly, the top ten make up about 1.8% of the sample.

This sample is part of a study of cytomegalovirus exposure and HLA in healthy donors (dated by TCRdb to about 2017). Background for the entire study: An earlier analysis of roughly 630 of the donors reported 250 to 350 Gb of sequence data and more than 90 million unique TCR beta sequences from 150 million to 200 million T cells. Roughly 300 gigabases of sequencing data and approximately 85 million unique TCR sequences were included in an early release covering around 600 HLA-typed donors. The genetic ancestry cluster associated with self-reported Caucasian donors included about 84% of the roughly 360 genotyped donors. The aim of the study was to test whether cataloging public T cell receptors could identify signatures of past pathogen exposure. Using immunosequencing, the study profiled T cell repertoires from 640 or so subjects and related those repertoires to cytomegalovirus serostatus. Besides the first cohort of 550 to 750 subjects, a separate validation cohort made up of 120 different subjects was used. High-throughput TCR immunosequencing, statistical association of individual TCRs with disease status, and machine learning were combined to predict cytomegalovirus infection status. In a later analysis, previously published TCR beta repertoires from 500 to 750 donors were re-analyzed and high-resolution HLA genotyping was added so that TCR occurrence patterns could be studied. In the later analysis, no new phenotypic data were used to find candidate immune exposures; instead, reliance was placed on TCR beta sequences and their occurrence across donors. An earlier analysis of around 540 of the donors applied high-throughput TCR beta sequencing to assess whether each TCR beta V gene segment acted as functional or pseudogenic. Alongside the repertoire data, information on donor age, sex, ethnicity and CMV serostatus was compiled. A later genetic analysis took genome-wide SNP genotypes for about 55% of the 666 donors and used that subset as a discovery cohort. All discovery cohort repertoires had been generated on a single sequencing platform. Both class I and class II loci were covered by HLA typing, at four-digit resolution. The number of donors typed differed by locus, with about 629-640 for A, B, C, DRB1 and DQB1, around 560 for DQA1, about 610 for DPA1, and 472 for DPB1. A handful of DR-DQ haplotypes were treated as single units for association and clustering because of strong linkage in the cohort. On average, 235,054 unique TCR beta nucleotide sequences were sequenced per donor among fewer than 500 genotyped donors of the cohort, with approximately 18% of those sequences being non-productive. On the study overall, not on this receptor specifically: In a later genetic analysis, a missense DCLRE1C variant was associated with V-gene and J-gene trimming of TCR beta chains, and the association was replicated in an independent cohort. It was suggested by the authors that the approach could potentially be generalized to other disease states and immunological phenotypes. A cluster of highly shared sequence variants was judged likely to represent a technical artifact of the sequencing pipeline. Linkage disequilibrium might explain the correlated functional status among segregating V segments, but an unknown experimental factor could not be ruled out. In a later analysis, some 17,000 TCR beta sequences were associated with specific HLA alleles at a false discovery rate of 0.05. Across donors, most TCR sequences were observed very rarely, whereas some public TCRs were present in many individuals. Because counts were too low, 15 to 20 rarely observed V segments, including chromosome 9 orphons, were excluded from the earlier analysis of under 650 of the donors. In both the original and validation cohorts, the classifier was reported to diagnose cytomegalovirus status with high specificity and sensitivity. Assigning TCR associations to individual alleles was difficult when HLA alleles, especially DR and DQ, strongly co-occurred. A later analysis found that most CMV-associated TCR beta chains appeared HLA-restricted, with HLA associations seemingly driven largely by CMV exposure. In a later genetic analysis, fewer N-insertions in productive TCRs were reported among donors in an Asian-associated ancestry cluster than the roughly 700-donor mean. Some IMGT-functional V segments, including TRBV6-2 and TRBV6-3, could not be told apart with the 87-base-pair reads, so those segments were excluded. According to a later analysis, TCR association rates differed among HLA loci, with DRB1 alleles showing the most associated TCRs and HLA-C alleles showing the fewest. In vitro tests confirmed that a few of the cytomegalovirus-associated TCR beta chains recognize cytomegalovirus antigens. In an earlier analysis of fewer than 700 of the donors, most TCR beta V segments appeared in productive rearrangements about 90% or about 30% of the time, broadly matching IMGT annotations. For the cohort, immune exposure information was limited to CMV serostatus. Compared with equally common non-associated chains, HLA-associated TCR beta chains in a later analysis were more clonally expanded and had lower generation probabilities. A further reported finding was that TCR beta sequences accurately predicted the HLA-A and HLA-B alleles for most subjects in the first cohort. In the study, some 180 TCR beta chains were listed as associated with cytomegalovirus. In a later analysis, several top co-occurrence clusters were reported to appear linked to parvovirus B19, influenza, CMV and Epstein-Barr virus. This cohort had only TCR beta chains sequenced, and the lack of alpha or paired-chain data limited which features could be detected. Because some donors lacked HLA typing at each locus, the association tests relied only on the typed subset. Sequencing depth was assumed to be roughly uniform across donors in the presence/absence analyses, though that assumption may not hold.

The cohort consisted of approximately 670 healthy bone marrow donors. Cohort members were all nominally healthy when sampled, although unrecorded immune exposures were likely present. The donor tested CMV seronegative, placing the donor among the 350 or so seronegative members of the cohort. A peripheral blood sample was collected from each donor, and TCR beta sequencing was performed on peripheral blood mononuclear cells. Genomic DNA was extracted from the blood cell samples with the Qiagen DNeasy Blood Extraction Kit. V and J lose 0 bases and 2 bases, and a span of 10 bases separates them. The germline V gene specifies SGHTA as CDR1 and FQGNSA as CDR2. The cysteine opens and the phenylalanine closes a CDR3 of 15 amino acids. CDR3 DNA only is kept here, 45 bases in frame from base 1.

The receptor comes from a woman aged 45-65 years in good health and CMV-seronegative. This receptor chain uses TRBV7-2 and TRBJ1-2; the D gene lacks a confident call. Sequences were obtained from PBMCs. The DNA sequence is as follows: TGTGCCAGCAGCTTAGCTAGAACGACAAACTATGGCTACACCTTC. The encoded protein is CASSLARTTNYGYTF.